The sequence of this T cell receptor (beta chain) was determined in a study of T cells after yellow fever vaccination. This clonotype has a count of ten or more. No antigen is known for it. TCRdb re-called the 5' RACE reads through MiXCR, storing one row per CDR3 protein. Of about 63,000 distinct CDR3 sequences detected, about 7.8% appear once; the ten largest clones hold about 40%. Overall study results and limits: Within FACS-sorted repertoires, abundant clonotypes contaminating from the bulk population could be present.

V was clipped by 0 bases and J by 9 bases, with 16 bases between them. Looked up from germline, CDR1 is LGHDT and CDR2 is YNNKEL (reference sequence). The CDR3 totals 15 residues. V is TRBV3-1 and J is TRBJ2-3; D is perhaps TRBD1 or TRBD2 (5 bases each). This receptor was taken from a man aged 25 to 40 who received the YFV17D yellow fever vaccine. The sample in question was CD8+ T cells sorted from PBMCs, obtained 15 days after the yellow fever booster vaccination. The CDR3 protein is CASSQERWGSWTQYF. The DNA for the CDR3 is TGTGCCAGCAGCCAAGAGCGGTGGGGGTCGTGGACGCAGTATTTT.